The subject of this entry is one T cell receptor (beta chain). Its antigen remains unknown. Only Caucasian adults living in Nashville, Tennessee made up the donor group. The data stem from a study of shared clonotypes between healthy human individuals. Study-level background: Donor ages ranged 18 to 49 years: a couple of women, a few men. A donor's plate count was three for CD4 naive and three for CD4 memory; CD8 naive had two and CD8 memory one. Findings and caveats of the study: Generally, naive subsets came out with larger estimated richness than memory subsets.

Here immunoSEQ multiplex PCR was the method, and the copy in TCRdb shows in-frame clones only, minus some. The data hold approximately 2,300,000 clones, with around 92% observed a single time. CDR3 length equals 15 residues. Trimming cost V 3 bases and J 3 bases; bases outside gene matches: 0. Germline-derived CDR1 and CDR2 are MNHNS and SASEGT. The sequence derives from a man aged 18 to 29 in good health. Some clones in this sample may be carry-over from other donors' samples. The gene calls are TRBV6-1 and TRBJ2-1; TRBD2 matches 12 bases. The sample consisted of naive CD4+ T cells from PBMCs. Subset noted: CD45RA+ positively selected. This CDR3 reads CASSETSGGYNEQFF. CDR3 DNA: TGTGCCAGCAGTGAGACTAGCGGGGGCTACAATGAGCAGTTCTTC.